Sequencing of this T cell receptor beta chain was carried out in a study of T-cell memory formation after mild COVID-19. Study-level points and caveats: CD4+ clones that contracted lay mainly in CM and EM; CD8+ ones lay in EMRA. Second-wave clones that peaked on day 37 lacked confirmed SARS-CoV-2 specificity.

This clonotype has more than one count but fewer than ten. Its antigen is currently unknown. Germline V CDR1 and CDR2: MGHRA, YSYEKL. The CDR3 runs 15 residues. V shed 6 bases and J 0 bases; nucleotides not matched to a gene: 2. MiXCR, run by TCRdb on the 5' RACE reads, gives a single entry per CDR3 protein. The sample lists some 210,000 distinct CDR3 sequences; over 9.5% were seen once. Sequencing used PBMCs or a T cell subset sorted from them (not recorded which). The chain employs TRBV4-1 and TRBJ2-2, with 9 bases identical to TRBD1. The receptor was isolated from a man younger than 35 who had mild COVID-19 (a few samples of this study predate the infection). Cell type and time point are not known. Written as DNA, the CDR3 is TGCGCCAGCAGTACAGGGGGCGCGAACACCGGGGAGCTGTTTTTT. Protein: CASSTGGANTGELFF.